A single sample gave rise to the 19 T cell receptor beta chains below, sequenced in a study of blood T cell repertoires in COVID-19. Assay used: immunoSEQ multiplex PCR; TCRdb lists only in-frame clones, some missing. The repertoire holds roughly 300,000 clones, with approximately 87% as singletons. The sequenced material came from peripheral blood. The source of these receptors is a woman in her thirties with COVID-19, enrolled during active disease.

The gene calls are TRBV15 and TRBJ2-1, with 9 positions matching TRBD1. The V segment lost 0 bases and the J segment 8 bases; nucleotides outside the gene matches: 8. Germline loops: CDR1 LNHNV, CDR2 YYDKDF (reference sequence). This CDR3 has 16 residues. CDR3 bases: TGTGCCACCAGCAGAGATGGGGACAGGGTAATCGATGAGCAGTTCTTC. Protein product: CATSRDGDRVIDEQFF. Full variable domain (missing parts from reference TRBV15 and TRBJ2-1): DAMVIQNPRYQVTQFGKPVTLSCSQTLNHNVMYWYQQKSSQAPKLLFHYYDKDFNNEADTPDNFQSRRPNTSFCFLDIRSPGLGDTAMYLCATSRDGDRVIDEQFFGPGTRLTVL.

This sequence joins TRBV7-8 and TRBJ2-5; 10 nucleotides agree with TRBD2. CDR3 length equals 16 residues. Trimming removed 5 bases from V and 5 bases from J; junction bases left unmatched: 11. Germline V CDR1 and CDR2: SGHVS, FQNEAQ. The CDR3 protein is CASSPTERGGGETQYF. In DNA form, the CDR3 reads TGTGCCAGCAGCCCCACAGAGCGGGGGGGAGGGGAGACCCAGTACTTC. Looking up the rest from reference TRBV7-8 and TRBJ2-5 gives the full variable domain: GAGVSQSPRYKVAKRGQDVALRCDPISGHVSLFWYQQALGQGPEFLTYFQNEAQLDKSGLPSDRFFAERPEGSVSTLKIQRTQQEDSAVYLCASSPTERGGGETQYFGPGTRLLVL.

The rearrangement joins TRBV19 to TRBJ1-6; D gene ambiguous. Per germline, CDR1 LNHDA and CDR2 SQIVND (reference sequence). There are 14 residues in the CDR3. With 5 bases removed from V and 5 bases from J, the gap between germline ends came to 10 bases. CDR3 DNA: TGTGCCAGTAGTTGGCAGGCCAATAATTCACCCCTCCACTTT. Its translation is CASSWQANNSPLHF.

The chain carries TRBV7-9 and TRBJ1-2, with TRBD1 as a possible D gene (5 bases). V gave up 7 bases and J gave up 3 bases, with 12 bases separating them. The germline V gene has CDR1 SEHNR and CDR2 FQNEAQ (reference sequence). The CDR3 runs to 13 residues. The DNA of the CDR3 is TGTGCCAGCACCCCGGGGGGGGACTATGGCTACACCTTC. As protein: CASTPGGDYGYTF.

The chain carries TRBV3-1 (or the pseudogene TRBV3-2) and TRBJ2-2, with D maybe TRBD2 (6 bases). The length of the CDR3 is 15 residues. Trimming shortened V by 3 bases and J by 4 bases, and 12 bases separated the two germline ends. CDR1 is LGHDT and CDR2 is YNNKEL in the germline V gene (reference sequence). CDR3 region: CASSQRGGLTGELFF. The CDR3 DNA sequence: TGTGCCAGCAGCCAGCGGGGCGGACTCACCGGGGAGCTGTTTTTT.

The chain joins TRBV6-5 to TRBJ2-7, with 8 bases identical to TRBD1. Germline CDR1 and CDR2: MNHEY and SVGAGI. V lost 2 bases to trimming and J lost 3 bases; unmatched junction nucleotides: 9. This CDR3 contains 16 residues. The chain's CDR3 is CASSYRNTGQVYEQYF. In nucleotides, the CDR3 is TGTGCCAGCAGTTACCGAAATACGGGACAGGTCTACGAGCAGTACTTC.

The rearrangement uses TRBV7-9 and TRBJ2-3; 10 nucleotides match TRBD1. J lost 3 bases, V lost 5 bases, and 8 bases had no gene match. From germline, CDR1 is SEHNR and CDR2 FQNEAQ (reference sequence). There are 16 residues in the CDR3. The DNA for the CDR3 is TGTGCCAGCAGCCCGACCGACAGGGGGCGGACAGATACGCAGTATTTT. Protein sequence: CASSPTDRGRTDTQYF.

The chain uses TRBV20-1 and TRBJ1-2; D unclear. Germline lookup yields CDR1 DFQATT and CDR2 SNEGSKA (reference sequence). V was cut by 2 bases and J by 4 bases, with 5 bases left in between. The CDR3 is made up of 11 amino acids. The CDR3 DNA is TGCAGTGCTAGACAGATCTATGGCTACACCTTC. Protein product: CSARQIYGYTF.

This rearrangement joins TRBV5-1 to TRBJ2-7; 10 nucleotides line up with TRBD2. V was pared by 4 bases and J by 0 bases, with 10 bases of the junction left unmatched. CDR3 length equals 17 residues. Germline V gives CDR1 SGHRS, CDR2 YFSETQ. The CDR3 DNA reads TGCGCCAGCAGCCTACGTACTAGCGGGGCGCCCTCCTACGAGCAGTACTTC. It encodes CASSLRTSGAPSYEQYF.

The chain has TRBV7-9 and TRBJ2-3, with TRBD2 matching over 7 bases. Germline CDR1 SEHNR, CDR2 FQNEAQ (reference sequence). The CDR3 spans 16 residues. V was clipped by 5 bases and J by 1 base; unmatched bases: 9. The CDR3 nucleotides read TGTGCCAGCAGCCAAATTCGGGGGGACGGCACAGATACGCAGTATTTT. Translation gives CASSQIRGDGTDTQYF. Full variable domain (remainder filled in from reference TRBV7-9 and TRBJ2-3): DTGVSQNPRHKITKRGQNVTFRCDPISEHNRLYWYRQTLGQGPEFLTYFQNEAQLEKSRLLSDRFSAERPKGSFSTLEIQRTEQGDSAMYLCASSQIRGDGTDTQYFGPGTRLTVL.

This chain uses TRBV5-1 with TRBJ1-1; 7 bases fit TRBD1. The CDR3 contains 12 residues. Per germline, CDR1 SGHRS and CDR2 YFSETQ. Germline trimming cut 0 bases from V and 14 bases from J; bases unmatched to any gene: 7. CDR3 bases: TGCGCCAGCAGCTTGGCCGGGACAGCCGGCTTCTTT. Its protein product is CASSLAGTAGFF.

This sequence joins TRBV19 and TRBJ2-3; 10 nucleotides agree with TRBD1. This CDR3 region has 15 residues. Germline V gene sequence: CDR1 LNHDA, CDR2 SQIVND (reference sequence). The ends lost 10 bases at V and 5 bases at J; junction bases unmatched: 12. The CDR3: CATSRDRGNKDTQYF. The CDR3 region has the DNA TGTGCCACCTCCCGGGACAGGGGAAATAAAGATACGCAGTATTTT.

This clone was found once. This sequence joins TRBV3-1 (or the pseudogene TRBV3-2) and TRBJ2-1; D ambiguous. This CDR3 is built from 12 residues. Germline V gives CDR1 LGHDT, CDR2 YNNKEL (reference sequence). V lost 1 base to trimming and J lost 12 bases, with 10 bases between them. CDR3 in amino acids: CASSQGVNPQFF. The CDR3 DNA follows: TGTGCCAGCAGCCAAGGCGTGAACCCGCAGTTCTTC.

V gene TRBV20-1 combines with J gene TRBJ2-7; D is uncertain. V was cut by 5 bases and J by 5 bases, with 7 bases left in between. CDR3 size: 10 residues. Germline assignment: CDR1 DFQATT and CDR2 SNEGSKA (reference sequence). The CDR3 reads CSAGSNEQYF. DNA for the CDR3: TGCAGTGCTGGTAGTAACGAGCAGTACTTC.

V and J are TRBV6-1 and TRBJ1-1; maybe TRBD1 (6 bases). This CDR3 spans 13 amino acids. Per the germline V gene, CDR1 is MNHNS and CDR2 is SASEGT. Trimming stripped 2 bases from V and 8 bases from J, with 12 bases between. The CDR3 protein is CASSEWVGTEAFF. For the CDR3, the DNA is TGTGCCAGCAGTGAATGGGTAGGGACAGAAGCTTTCTTT.

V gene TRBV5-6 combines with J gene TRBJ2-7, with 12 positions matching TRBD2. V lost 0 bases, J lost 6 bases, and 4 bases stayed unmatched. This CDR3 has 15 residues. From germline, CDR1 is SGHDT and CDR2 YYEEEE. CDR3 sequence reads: CASSLASGGASEQYF. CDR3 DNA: TGTGCCAGCAGCTTGGCTAGCGGGGGGGCGTCCGAGCAGTACTTC.

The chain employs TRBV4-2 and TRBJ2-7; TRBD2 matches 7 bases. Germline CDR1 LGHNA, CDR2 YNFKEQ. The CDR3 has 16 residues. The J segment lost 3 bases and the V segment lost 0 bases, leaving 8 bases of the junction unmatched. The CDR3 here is CASSQEGGTYFYEQYF. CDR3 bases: TGTGCCAGCAGCCAAGAGGGGGGGACTTATTTCTACGAGCAGTACTTC.

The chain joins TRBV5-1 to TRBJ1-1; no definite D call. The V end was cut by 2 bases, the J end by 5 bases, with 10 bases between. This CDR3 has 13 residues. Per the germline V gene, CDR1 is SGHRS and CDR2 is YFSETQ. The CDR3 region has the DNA TGCGCCAGCAGCTTCGGGAGAGAGACTGAAGCTTTCTTT. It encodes CASSFGRETEAFF.

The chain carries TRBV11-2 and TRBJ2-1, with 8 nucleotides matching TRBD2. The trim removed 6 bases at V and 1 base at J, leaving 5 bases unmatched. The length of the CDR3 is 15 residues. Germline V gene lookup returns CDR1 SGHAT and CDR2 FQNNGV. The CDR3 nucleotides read TGTGCCAGCAGGTCACTAGCGGAGTCCTACAATGAGCAGTTCTTC. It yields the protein CASRSLAESYNEQFF.